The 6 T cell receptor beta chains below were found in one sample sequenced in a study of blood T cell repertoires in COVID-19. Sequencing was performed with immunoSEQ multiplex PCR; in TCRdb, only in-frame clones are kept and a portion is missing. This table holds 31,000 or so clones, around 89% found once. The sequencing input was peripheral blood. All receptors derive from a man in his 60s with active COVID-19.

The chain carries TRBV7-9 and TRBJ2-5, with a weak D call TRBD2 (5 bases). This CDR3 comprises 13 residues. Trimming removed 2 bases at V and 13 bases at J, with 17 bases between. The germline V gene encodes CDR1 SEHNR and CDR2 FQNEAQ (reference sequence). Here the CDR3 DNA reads TGTGCCAGCAGCTTACCCGCGTTGGAGGCCGCGTACTTC. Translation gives CASSLPALEAAYF.

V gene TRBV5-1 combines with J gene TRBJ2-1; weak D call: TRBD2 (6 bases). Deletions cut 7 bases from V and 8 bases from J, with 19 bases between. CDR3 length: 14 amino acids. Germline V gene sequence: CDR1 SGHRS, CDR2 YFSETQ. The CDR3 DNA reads TGCGCCAGCCTAAGGGAGACTAGTGGCGATGAGCAGTTCTTC. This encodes CASLRETSGDEQFF.

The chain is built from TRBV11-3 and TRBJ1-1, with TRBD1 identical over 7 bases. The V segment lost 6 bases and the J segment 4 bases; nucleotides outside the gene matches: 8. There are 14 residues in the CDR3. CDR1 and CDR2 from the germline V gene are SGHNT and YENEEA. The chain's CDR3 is CASRSTGTATEAFF. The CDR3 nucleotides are TGTGCCAGCAGATCGACCGGGACAGCCACTGAAGCTTTCTTT.

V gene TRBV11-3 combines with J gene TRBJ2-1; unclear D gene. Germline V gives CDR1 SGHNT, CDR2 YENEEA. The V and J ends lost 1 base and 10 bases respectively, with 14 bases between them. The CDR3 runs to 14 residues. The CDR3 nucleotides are TGTGCCAGCAGCTTAGTGGGTGAATCCGGGGAGCAGTTCTTC. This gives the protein CASSLVGESGEQFF.

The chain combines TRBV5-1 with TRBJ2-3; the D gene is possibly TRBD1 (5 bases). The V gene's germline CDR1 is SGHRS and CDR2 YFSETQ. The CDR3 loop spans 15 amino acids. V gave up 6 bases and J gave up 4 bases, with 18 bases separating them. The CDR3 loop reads CASTPIGAGPDTQYF. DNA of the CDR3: TGCGCCAGCACCCCTATAGGGGCAGGGCCAGATACGCAGTATTTT.

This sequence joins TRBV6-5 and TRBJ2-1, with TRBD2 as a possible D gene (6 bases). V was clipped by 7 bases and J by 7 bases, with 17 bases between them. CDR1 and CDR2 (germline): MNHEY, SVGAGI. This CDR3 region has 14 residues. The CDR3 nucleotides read TGTGCCAGCATCCCACCGGGAGTTTGGAATGAGCAGTTCTTC. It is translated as CASIPPGVWNEQFF.